The clone carrying this T cell receptor beta chain was detected a few times. The data belong to a study of blood T cells in healthy people across ages. Trimming took off 3 bases at V and 6 bases at J, with 17 bases between the two ends. Germline V gene sequence: CDR1 MGHDK, CDR2 SYGVNS. This CDR3 contains 15 residues. Through a sample-barcoded 5' primer and a J-beta primer mix, a second PCR was run for 7 to 11 cycles. TCRdb re-called the 5' RACE reads through MiXCR, storing one row per CDR3 protein. The data contain around 1,500,000 distinct CDR3 sequences, roughly 27% of them singletons. Researchers collected 9 to 10 milliliters of peripheral blood from every single donor. Researchers isolated at least 6 million PBMCs per sample.

Sequencing used blood. The receptor comes from a woman between 25 and 40 years old in good health. J is TRBJ1-1 and V is TRBV25-1; D possibly corresponds to TRBD1 (5 bases). CDR3 residues: CASSELGGANAEAFF. CDR3 nucleotides: TGTGCCAGCAGTGAGCTCGGAGGGGCAAACGCTGAAGCTTTCTTT.